These 12 T cell receptor beta chains were all obtained from the same sample, sequenced in a study of post-analysis software for immune sequencing data (dated by TCRdb to 2013 to 2016). Findings and caveats that apply to the study as a whole: Roughly 5 TRBV segments, including TRBV5-6, TRBV5-1 and TRBV20-1, were significantly more frequent in patients than controls.

No antigen has been assigned to these receptors. The protocol used for the library was PCR. Data came from an Illumina HiSeq 2500. Unique molecular identifiers were incorporated into TCR beta cDNA libraries to reduce PCR and sequencing biases. TCRdb's own reprocessing of the public reads used fastp at Q25 and MiXCR and kept productive beta chains. Under each unique CDR3 protein, matching rows form one entry showing the most common genes and DNA. Across this sample there are over 300,000 distinct CDR3 sequences, with less than 35% seen only once. Together, the top ten hold 13% of the sample. Sequenced input: blood. These receptors originate from a girl aged 5-17 years with multiple sclerosis.

In this sample, this clonotype turned up many times. The chain employs TRBV12-3 or TRBV12-4 and TRBJ2-5; weak D call: TRBD1 (6 bases). The V end was cut by 6 bases, the J end by 11 bases, with 13 bases between. The CDR3 sequence is 11 residues long. CDR3 residues: CASSTGLEQYF. In DNA form, the CDR3 reads TGTGCCAGCAGCACAGGGCTTGAGCAGTACTTC.

The chain recombines TRBV12-3 or TRBV12-4 with TRBJ2-7, with D uncertain. CDR3 length equals 11 residues. Trimming left V 5 bases short and J 3 bases short, with 5 bases between. The CDR3 coding sequence is TGTGCCAGCAGTATAAACTACGAGCAGTACTTC. Its translation: CASSINYEQYF.

This clonotype was counted only a few times. This chain joins TRBV12-5 and TRBJ2-7; weak D call: TRBD1 (5 bases). V was trimmed by 0 bases and J by 3 bases, leaving 15 bases between them. This CDR3 spans 16 amino acids. Germline assignment: CDR1 LGHNT and CDR2 FRNRAP. CDR3 bases: TGTGCTAGTGGTTTGGTACCAGTTGAAGGGGACTACGAGCAGTACTTC. This codes for CASGLVPVEGDYEQYF.

As DNA, the CDR3 is TGTGCCAGCAGCTTAAGCCTAGCGGGGGGGACAGATACGCAGTATTTT. Amino acid sequence: CASSLSLAGGTDTQYF. This rearrangement joins TRBV7-3 to TRBJ2-3; TRBD2 matches at 12 bases. The length of the CDR3 is 16 residues. The junction had 2 bases not matched to a gene; V was cut back by 1 base and J by 3 bases. CDR1 SGHTA and CDR2 FQGTGA come from the germline V gene.

This clonotype was recorded a few times. V and J are TRBV5-1 and TRBJ2-3; TRBD1 matches 7 bases. The CDR3 covers 14 residues. V dropped 4 bases and J dropped 2; count of bases not matched to a gene: 4. CDR1 is SGHRS and CDR2 is YFSETQ in the germline V gene. CDR3 sequence (DNA): TGCGCCAGCAGCGAAGACAGGGTCACAGATACGCAGTATTTT. It encodes CASSEDRVTDTQYF.

A single count supports this clonotype. This chain uses TRBV7-3 with TRBJ1-6; D uncertain. The CDR3 consists of 14 residues. The germline V gene has CDR1 SGHTA and CDR2 FQGTGA. The germline V and J ends were trimmed by 6 bases and 9 bases, with 15 bases remaining between them. CDR3 nucleotides: TGTGCCAGCAGTTTCCGGGAGTCTGGTTCACCCCTCCACTTT. Amino acid sequence: CASSFRESGSPLHF.

The chain has TRBV20-1 and TRBJ2-1; weak D call: TRBD1 (5 bases). Germline CDR1 and CDR2: DFQATT and SNEGSKA (reference sequence). This CDR3 contains 14 residues. Trimming left V 3 bases short and J 7 bases short, with 16 bases between. The CDR3 spells CSASGAALANEQFF. DNA for the CDR3: TGCAGTGCTAGTGGGGCAGCATTGGCAAATGAGCAGTTCTTC.

V gene TRBV6-6 combines with J gene TRBJ1-2; possibly TRBD1 for D (5 bases). Germline V gene data show CDR1 as MNHNY and CDR2 as SVGAGI (reference sequence). V was pared by 2 bases and J by 8 bases, with 12 bases between. The CDR3 is 13 amino acids. This CDR3 reads CASSYGDFGGYTF. The CDR3 coding sequence is TGTGCCAGCAGTTACGGGGACTTCGGGGGCTACACCTTC.

The rearrangement joins TRBV6-5 to TRBJ2-3; a possible D gene is TRBD2 (5 bases). CDR1 MNHEY and CDR2 SVGAGI come from the germline V gene. V was cut by 5 bases and J by 2 bases, with 14 bases left in between. This CDR3 spans 15 amino acids. The CDR3 coding sequence is TGTGCCAGCAGTCCCCCCGGGGATTTCACAGATACGCAGTATTTT. Protein product: CASSPPGDFTDTQYF.

This chain joins TRBV7-8 and TRBJ1-1, with no clear D. Looked up from germline, CDR1 is SGHVS and CDR2 is FQNEAQ. CDR3 length: 14 residues. Trimming pared 5 bases from V and 3 bases from J, leaving 13 bases between. This chain's CDR3 is CASSPSTTHTEAFF. The CDR3 nucleotides are TGTGCCAGCAGCCCTAGTACGACTCACACTGAAGCTTTCTTT. Full variable domain (rest looked up from reference TRBV7-8 and TRBJ1-1): GAGVSQSPRYKVAKRGQDVALRCDPISGHVSLFWYQQALGQGPEFLTYFQNEAQLDKSGLPSDRFFAERPEGSVSTLKIQRTQQEDSAVYLCASSPSTTHTEAFFGQGTRLTVV.

This clonotype was recorded at least ten times. The chain employs TRBV12-3 or TRBV12-4 and TRBJ1-1; D perhaps matches TRBD1 (5 bases). CDR3 size: 14 residues. The ends were cut back, 5 bases at V and 4 bases at J, with 14 bases in the middle. Written as DNA, the CDR3 is TGTGCCAGCAGTCTTGGGCAGGGCGTCACTGAAGCTTTCTTT. Translating it yields CASSLGQGVTEAFF.

This clonotype was observed once. The chain couples TRBV6-1 to TRBJ2-5; TRBD2 might be the D (5 bases). The CDR3 totals 15 residues. The ends were cut back, 4 bases at V and 1 base at J, with 13 bases in the middle. Looked up from germline, CDR1 is MNHNS and CDR2 is SASEGT. CDR3: CASSADFLFQETQYF. CDR3 bases: TGTGCCAGCAGTGCGGACTTCCTCTTCCAAGAGACCCAGTACTTC.